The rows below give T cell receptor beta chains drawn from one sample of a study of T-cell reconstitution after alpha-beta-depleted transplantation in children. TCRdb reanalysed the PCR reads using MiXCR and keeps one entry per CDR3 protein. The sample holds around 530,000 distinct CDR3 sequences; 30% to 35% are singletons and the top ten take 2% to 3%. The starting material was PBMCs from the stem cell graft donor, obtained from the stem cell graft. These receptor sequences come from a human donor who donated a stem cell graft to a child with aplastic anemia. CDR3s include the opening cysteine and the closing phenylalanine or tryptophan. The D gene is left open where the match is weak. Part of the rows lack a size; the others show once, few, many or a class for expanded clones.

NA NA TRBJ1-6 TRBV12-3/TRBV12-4 TGTGCCAGCAGTCCGCCGCCTGGCGTCCCCCTCCACTTT CASSPPPGVPLHF
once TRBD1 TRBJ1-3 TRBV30 TGTGCCTGGAGCCGGACAGGGGGAAACACCATATATTTT CAWSRTGGNTIYF
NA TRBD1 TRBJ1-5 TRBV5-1 TGCGCCAGCAGCCCCGGGACAGGGATGGTGCCTAGCAATCAGCCCCAGCATTTT CASSPGTGMVPSNQPQHF
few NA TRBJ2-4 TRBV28 TGTGCCAGCCTAGGGGTAGCCAAAAACATTCAGTACTTC CASLGVAKNIQYF
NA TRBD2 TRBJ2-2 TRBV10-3 TGTGCCATCAGTGAGTCATTACTAGCGGGAGGAAATACCGGGGAGCTGTTTTTT CAISESLLAGGNTGELFF
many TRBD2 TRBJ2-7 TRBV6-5 TGTGCCAGCGCCATAGCGGGAGGGTACCACGAGCAGTACTTC CASAIAGGYHEQYF
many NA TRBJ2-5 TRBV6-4 TGTGCCAGCAGTGACTCCCCAGGGGCAGAGACCCAGTACTTC CASSDSPGAETQYF
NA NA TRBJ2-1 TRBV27 TGTGCCAGCAGTTCGGAGTTCTGGACCCAGGAGCAGTTCTTC CASSSEFWTQEQFF
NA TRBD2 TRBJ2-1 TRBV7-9 TGTGCCAGCAGCCCATCGGGACTAGCGGGATCTAGGGATGAGCAGTTCTTC CASSPSGLAGSRDEQFF
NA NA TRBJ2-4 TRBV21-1 TGTGCCAGCAGCACGTACTACCGAACAACGAAAAACATTCAGTACTTC CASSTYYRTTKNIQYF
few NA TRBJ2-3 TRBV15 TGTGCCACCAGCAGTTGGGAGAAAGCAGATACGCAGTATTTT CATSSWEKADTQYF
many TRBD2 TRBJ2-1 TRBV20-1 TGCAGTGCTAGAGATGCCGCGGGAGGAGGGAATGAGCAGTTCTTC CSARDAAGGGNEQFF
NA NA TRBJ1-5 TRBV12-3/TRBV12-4 TGTGCCAGCAGTCATACAGGGTCCTATCAGCCCCAGCATTTT CASSHTGSYQPQHF
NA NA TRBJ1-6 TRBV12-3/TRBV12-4 TGTGCCAGCAGTTGGCGGGGGTATTCACCCCTCCACTTT CASSWRGYSPLHF
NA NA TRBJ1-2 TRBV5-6 TGTGCCAGCAGCATCGCCTCAGGGAGAACCCTTGGCTACACCTTC CASSIASGRTLGYTF